The TCR beta chain described here comes from a study of CD8 T cells in ankylosing spondylitis. CDR1 is MNHNS, CDR2 SASEGT, per germline. The germline V and J ends were trimmed by 2 bases and 0 bases, with 9 bases remaining between them. CDR3 size: 15 residues. There are a few counts of this clonotype. Its antigen is currently unknown. As the method for making TCR beta libraries, quantitative 5'-RACE with molecular barcodes was used. TCRdb reanalysed the 5' RACE reads using MiXCR and keeps one entry per CDR3 protein. Seen here are 300,000 to 350,000 distinct CDR3 sequences, around 20% observed once, and the top ten hold 3.5% to 4.5%. Overall study findings and caveats: Relatively scarce in peripheral blood, disease-linked clones were CD8+. Significantly higher representation of disease-linked clones was reported for matched ankylosing spondylitis synovial fluid.

Input material: blood, either unsorted or a sorted T cell fraction (not recorded which). This chain connects TRBV6-1 to TRBJ2-3; D remains unclear. The clonotype originates from a female donor with ankylosing spondylitis or in good health (not recorded which). CDR3 amino acids: CASSESLISTDTQYF. As DNA, the CDR3 is TGTGCCAGCAGTGAATCCCTTATTAGCACAGATACGCAGTATTTT.